Only a few counts were recorded for the clone carrying this TCR beta chain. Its target is not known. The data were obtained in a study of post-analysis software for immune sequencing data. Overall study: Disease trajectories encompassed relapsing-remitting, secondary progressive and progressive-relapsing multiple sclerosis. Overall study findings and caveats: Normalized Chao1 diversity was significantly lower in multiple sclerosis patients than in controls. Co-batched samples clustered tightly together by F measure. TRBV5-6, TRBV5-1 and TRBV20-1 were among roughly five TRBV segments more frequent in patients than controls.

Unique molecular identifiers had been added to the TCR beta cDNA libraries. TCRdb independently ran MiXCR on the PCR reads; one entry per CDR3 protein. The table lists some 260,000 distinct CDR3 sequences, about 40% of them singletons. Germline CDR1 reads SGHDN; CDR2 reads FVKESK. The CDR3 runs to 14 residues. Trimming stripped 4 bases from V and 9 bases from J, with 16 bases between. This chain connects TRBV14 to TRBJ2-1; no firm D call. The sequencing sample was made of blood. The source of this sequence is a girl under 18 with multiple sclerosis. The CDR3 DNA is TGTGCCAGCAGCCCCTGGGGTAGCCCGGGTGAGCAGTTCTTC. Translation gives CASSPWGSPGEQFF.